These T cell receptor beta chains were read from a single sample in a study of blood T cell repertoires in COVID-19. The protocol was immunoSEQ multiplex PCR, while the TCRdb copy is restricted to in-frame clones and leaves out a portion. The data contain fewer than 350,000 clones, about nine tenths of them singletons. Sequenced input: PBMCs or T cells enriched from blood (not recorded which). Source of these receptors: a woman aged 25 to 45 who had been exposed to COVID-19. CDR3s include the opening cysteine and the closing phenylalanine or tryptophan. Fields, in order: D gene, clone size, J gene, V gene, CDR3 protein, CDR3 DNA. D genes are given only for firm matches. Clone size appears in some rows only: once, few, many, or a class for an expanded clone.

d_call: TRBD1
clone_size: NA
j_call: TRBJ2-7
v_call: TRBV11-3
cdr3_aa: CASSLGTRTGISYEQYF
cdr3_nt: TGTGCCAGCAGCTTGGGGACCAGGACAGGTATCTCCTACGAGCAGTACTTC

d_call: NA
clone_size: NA
j_call: TRBJ2-7
v_call: TRBV7-9
cdr3_aa: CASSLHRVPYEQYF
cdr3_nt: TGTGCCAGCAGCTTGCACAGGGTCCCTTACGAGCAGTACTTC

d_call: TRBD1
clone_size: NA
j_call: TRBJ1-2
v_call: TRBV19
cdr3_aa: CASSIPDRGYGYTF
cdr3_nt: TGTGCCAGTAGTATACCCGACAGGGGCTATGGCTACACCTTC

d_call: NA
clone_size: few
j_call: TRBJ2-3
v_call: TRBV10-2
cdr3_aa: CASSESDYPYTDTQYF
cdr3_nt: TGCGCCAGCAGTGAGTCCGACTACCCCTACACAGATACGCAGTATTTT

d_call: NA
clone_size: NA
j_call: TRBJ1-1
v_call: TRBV28
cdr3_aa: CASRDIFTEAFF
cdr3_nt: TGTGCCAGCAGAGACATTTTCACTGAAGCTTTCTTT

d_call: NA
clone_size: NA
j_call: TRBJ1-6
v_call: TRBV28
cdr3_aa: CASSPLGNSPLHF
cdr3_nt: TGTGCCAGCAGTCCCCTCGGTAATTCACCCCTCCACTTT

d_call: TRBD1
clone_size: many
j_call: TRBJ1-5
v_call: TRBV18
cdr3_aa: CASSLQGANQPQHF
cdr3_nt: TGTGCCAGCTCACTGCAGGGGGCGAATCAGCCCCAGCATTTT

d_call: TRBD1
clone_size: NA
j_call: TRBJ1-4
v_call: TRBV18
cdr3_aa: CASSPGPGTVFRQFF
cdr3_nt: TGTGCCAGCTCACCAGGTCCCGGGACAGTTTTCAGGCAGTTTTTT

d_call: TRBD1
clone_size: once
j_call: TRBJ1-5
v_call: TRBV19
cdr3_aa: CASSKAGGISYSNQPQHF
cdr3_nt: TGTGCCAGTAGTAAGGCAGGGGGCATCTCCTATAGCAATCAGCCCCAGCATTTT

d_call: NA
clone_size: NA
j_call: TRBJ1-6
v_call: TRBV5-5
cdr3_aa: CASSHTGLGSPLHF
cdr3_nt: TGTGCCAGCAGCCACACAGGGTTGGGATCACCCCTCCACTTT

d_call: NA
clone_size: NA
j_call: TRBJ2-5
v_call: TRBV27
cdr3_aa: CASSFAGAKETQYF
cdr3_nt: TGTGCCAGCAGTTTCGCAGGGGCTAAAGAGACCCAGTACTTC

d_call: NA
clone_size: NA
j_call: TRBJ1-4
v_call: TRBV12-5
cdr3_aa: CASGTDSGTGDEKLFF
cdr3_nt: TGTGCTAGTGGCACGGACTCAGGGACGGGGGATGAAAAACTGTTTTTT

d_call: NA
clone_size: NA
j_call: TRBJ1-6
v_call: TRBV12-5
cdr3_aa: CASAPGNSPLHF
cdr3_nt: TGTGCTAGTGCCCCAGGAAATTCACCCCTCCACTTT

d_call: NA
clone_size: few
j_call: TRBJ1-4
v_call: TRBV7-9
cdr3_aa: CASSFPERVGAEKLFF
cdr3_nt: TGTGCCAGCAGCTTTCCCGAAAGGGTGGGGGCTGAAAAACTGTTTTTT

d_call: TRBD2
clone_size: NA
j_call: TRBJ2-5
v_call: TRBV13
cdr3_aa: CASSPRGTSRETQYF
cdr3_nt: TGTGCCAGCAGCCCACGCGGGACTAGCCGGGAGACCCAGTACTTC

d_call: NA
clone_size: once
j_call: TRBJ2-7
v_call: TRBV27
cdr3_aa: CASSLGTRIEQYF
cdr3_nt: TGTGCCAGCAGTTTAGGGACACGGATCGAGCAGTACTTC

d_call: TRBD1
clone_size: once
j_call: TRBJ1-1
v_call: TRBV27
cdr3_aa: CASSPRWDSNTEAFF
cdr3_nt: TGTGCCAGCAGTCCCAGATGGGACAGCAACACTGAAGCTTTCTTT

d_call: TRBD1
clone_size: NA
j_call: TRBJ1-2
v_call: TRBV5-6
cdr3_aa: CASSPLQGAGPGYTF
cdr3_nt: TGTGCCAGCAGCCCTTTACAGGGGGCGGGCCCTGGCTACACCTTC

d_call: NA
clone_size: NA
j_call: TRBJ1-5
v_call: TRBV24-1
cdr3_aa: CATSGLLGGPNQPQHF
cdr3_nt: TGTGCCACCAGTGGCCTGTTGGGGGGACCCAATCAGCCCCAGCATTTT

d_call: NA
clone_size: NA
j_call: TRBJ2-3
v_call: TRBV28
cdr3_aa: CASSLGATDTDTQYF
cdr3_nt: TGTGCCAGCAGTTTGGGCGCGACAGACACAGATACGCAGTATTTT

d_call: NA
clone_size: NA
j_call: TRBJ1-1
v_call: TRBV29-1
cdr3_aa: CSVLRGFSNTEAFF
cdr3_nt: TGCAGCGTCCTGCGGGGATTCTCGAACACTGAAGCTTTCTTT

d_call: TRBD1
clone_size: NA
j_call: TRBJ2-7
v_call: TRBV14
cdr3_aa: CASSPQGAYEQYF
cdr3_nt: TGTGCCAGCAGCCCCCAGGGGGCCTACGAGCAGTACTTC

d_call: TRBD2
clone_size: NA
j_call: TRBJ2-3
v_call: TRBV15
cdr3_aa: CATSSWGTSGRFNTQYF
cdr3_nt: TGTGCCACCAGCAGTTGGGGGACTAGCGGGAGGTTTAATACGCAGTATTTT

d_call: TRBD1
clone_size: NA
j_call: TRBJ2-5
v_call: TRBV27
cdr3_aa: CASSLLWDRVETQYF
cdr3_nt: TGTGCCAGCAGTCTACTCTGGGACAGGGTTGAGACCCAGTACTTC

d_call: NA
clone_size: NA
j_call: TRBJ2-7
v_call: TRBV6-5
cdr3_aa: CASSYRGSYEQYF
cdr3_nt: TGTGCCAGCAGTTATAGGGGCTCCTACGAGCAGTACTTC

d_call: NA
clone_size: NA
j_call: TRBJ1-6
v_call: TRBV7-9
cdr3_aa: CASSKGTEGSPLHF
cdr3_nt: TGTGCCAGCAGCAAGGGAACAGAGGGTTCACCCCTCCACTTT

d_call: TRBD1
clone_size: NA
j_call: TRBJ1-1
v_call: TRBV11-3
cdr3_aa: CASSRQGVETEAFF
cdr3_nt: TGTGCCAGCAGCCGACAGGGGGTAGAAACTGAAGCTTTCTTT